These 27 T cell receptor beta chains were sequenced from one sample in a study of blood T cell repertoires in COVID-19. TCRdb's copy holds only in-frame clones and misses some; the assay was immunoSEQ multiplex PCR. The sample yields 190,000 or so clones, over 75% seen once. Sequenced sample: PBMCs or T cells enriched from blood (not recorded which). These TCRs come from a man in his forties who had recovered from COVID-19.

The chain employs TRBV5-1 and TRBJ2-5; TRBD2 might be the D (6 bases). CDR1 and CDR2 from the germline V gene are SGHRS and YFSETQ. The CDR3 extends over 14 amino acids. The V end lost 5 bases, the J end lost 5 bases, and 16 bases lay between the germline ends. CDR3 amino acids: CASRTAGFDETQYF. The CDR3 DNA reads TGCGCCAGCAGAACAGCGGGCTTCGATGAGACCCAGTACTTC. The variable domain in full, with the rest retrieved from reference TRBV5-1 and TRBJ2-5, is KAGVTQTPRYLIKTRGQQVTLSCSPISGHRSVSWYQQTPGQGLQFLFEYFSETQRNKGNFPGRFSGRQFSNSRSEMNVSTLELGDSALYLCASRTAGFDETQYFGPGTRLLVL.

This sequence joins TRBV12-3 or TRBV12-4 and TRBJ2-3; D is perhaps TRBD1 (5 bases). The CDR3 is made up of 13 amino acids. Between the trimmed V and J ends, which lost 3 bases and 4 bases, there was a span of 8 bases. DNA for the CDR3: TGTGCCAGCAGTTTCTCAGGGTCAGATACGCAGTATTTT. This gives the protein CASSFSGSDTQYF.

The CDR3: CASSLDSSRNQPQHF. CDR3 in DNA: TGTGCCAGTAGTCTTGACAGTAGCCGCAATCAGCCCCAGCATTTT. The rearrangement joins TRBV19 to TRBJ1-5, with D tentatively TRBD1 (5 bases). Trimming removed 5 bases from V and 2 bases from J, with 13 bases in between. Germline CDR1 LNHDA, CDR2 SQIVND (reference sequence). The CDR3 spans 15 residues. The variable domain in full, completed from reference TRBV19 and TRBJ1-5, reads DGGITQSPKYLFRKEGQNVTLSCEQNLNHDAMYWYRQDPGQGLRLIYYSQIVNDFQKGDIAEGYSVSREKKESFPLTVTSAQKNPTAFYLCASSLDSSRNQPQHFGDGTRLSIL.

The chain is built from TRBV28 and TRBJ2-3, with unresolved D. V shed 6 bases and J shed 5 bases, with 6 bases lying between them. Germline V gene data show CDR1 as MDHEN and CDR2 as SYDVKM. This CDR3 region has 11 residues. The CDR3 reads CASRQRDTQYF. CDR3 nucleotides: TGTGCCAGCAGACAAAGAGATACGCAGTATTTT. Full variable domain (outside the CDR3, taken from reference TRBV28 and TRBJ2-3): DVKVTQSSRYLVKRTGEKVFLECVQDMDHENMFWYRQDPGLGLRLIYFSYDVKMKEKGDIPEGYSVSREKKERFSLILESASTNQTSMYLCASRQRDTQYFGPGTRLTVL.

J is TRBJ1-5 and V is TRBV19; weak D call: TRBD1 (5 bases). V lost 7 bases to trimming and J lost 10 bases, with 14 bases between them. Germline V lookup: CDR1 LNHDA, CDR2 SQIVND (reference sequence). This CDR3 contains 12 residues. The CDR3: CASTPPTGPQHF. The DNA for the CDR3 is TGTGCCAGTACCCCCCCTACAGGTCCCCAGCATTTT. Combining the CDR3 with reference TRBV19 and TRBJ1-5 gives the whole variable domain DGGITQSPKYLFRKEGQNVTLSCEQNLNHDAMYWYRQDPGQGLRLIYYSQIVNDFQKGDIAEGYSVSREKKESFPLTVTSAQKNPTAFYLCASTPPTGPQHFGDGTRLSIL.

In its sample, this clone was seen once. The chain joins TRBV30 to TRBJ1-5, with D maybe TRBD1 (5 bases). The ends were cut back, 2 bases at V and 5 bases at J, with 10 bases in the middle. The CDR3 consists of 13 residues. Germline V CDR1 and CDR2: GTSNPN, SVGIG (reference sequence). The chain's CDR3 is CAWSLRVDQPQHF. The DNA for the CDR3 is TGTGCCTGGAGTCTCAGGGTTGATCAGCCCCAGCATTTT.

The chain recombines TRBV7-3 with TRBJ2-2, with 7 bases that match TRBD1. The germline gives CDR1 SGHTA, CDR2 FQGTGA. V was clipped by 0 bases and J by 3 bases; unmatched bases: 7. The CDR3 contains 17 residues. DNA for the CDR3: TGTGCCAGCAGCTTAACGGCCGGGACAGCCTACACCGGGGAGCTGTTTTTT. Amino acid sequence: CASSLTAGTAYTGELFF.

The rearrangement links TRBV29-1 to TRBJ1-2, with 8 positions matching TRBD1. V trimming: 1 base; J trimming: 7 bases; junction bases outside the gene matches: 8. The CDR3 has 14 residues. Germline V gives CDR1 SQVTM, CDR2 ANQGSEA. DNA of the CDR3: TGCAGCGTTGAAGGGCGGACAGGGTCGACTGGCTACACCTTC. Translated: CSVEGRTGSTGYTF.

The rearrangement joins TRBV19 to TRBJ1-5; maybe TRBD1 (6 bases). CDR1 is LNHDA, CDR2 SQIVND, per germline (reference sequence). The CDR3 has 16 residues. Trimming stripped 7 bases from V and 6 bases from J, with 22 bases between. CDR3 region: CASNPQRRGAGQPQHF. The CDR3, as DNA: TGTGCCAGTAATCCACAAAGGCGGGGGGCGGGTCAGCCCCAGCATTTT. Full variable domain (outside the CDR3, taken from reference TRBV19 and TRBJ1-5): DGGITQSPKYLFRKEGQNVTLSCEQNLNHDAMYWYRQDPGQGLRLIYYSQIVNDFQKGDIAEGYSVSREKKESFPLTVTSAQKNPTAFYLCASNPQRRGAGQPQHFGDGTRLSIL.

The chain recombines TRBV19 with TRBJ1-5, with 9 bases fitting TRBD1. Germline CDR1 reads LNHDA; CDR2 reads SQIVND (reference sequence). This CDR3 has 15 residues. Trimming took 4 bases from V and 2 from J; bases not matched to a gene: 3. The CDR3 sequence is CASSRQGGGNQPQHF. CDR3 nucleotides: TGTGCCAGTAGTAGACAGGGGGGTGGCAATCAGCCCCAGCATTTT.

The chain employs TRBV11-2 and TRBJ1-1; D is possibly TRBD1 (5 bases). Germline CDR1 and CDR2: SGHAT and FQNNGV. Trimming took off 3 bases at V and 3 bases at J, with 8 bases between the two ends. This CDR3 spans 13 amino acids. CDR3 amino acids: CASSFSRDTEAFF. The CDR3, as DNA: TGTGCCAGCAGCTTCAGCAGGGACACTGAAGCTTTCTTT.

This clone has a handful of counts. The rearrangement joins TRBV6-5 to TRBJ1-1; TRBD1 agrees at 9 bases. CDR3 length equals 14 residues. Germline trimming cut 5 bases from V and 5 bases from J; bases unmatched to any gene: 6. The V gene's germline CDR1 is MNHEY and CDR2 SVGAGI. Written as DNA, the CDR3 is TGTGCCAGCAGTAAACAGGGGGCATGGACTGAAGCTTTCTTT. This codes for CASSKQGAWTEAFF.

This sequence joins TRBV7-3 and TRBJ2-3; 11 nucleotides agree with TRBD2. Per the germline V gene, CDR1 is SGHTA and CDR2 is FQGTGA. Unmatched junction bases numbered 6, after V lost 5 bases and J lost 5 bases. The CDR3 is made up of 15 amino acids. The CDR3, as DNA: TGTGCCAGCAGCATCCGACTAGCGGGGAAAGATACGCAGTATTTT. Translated: CASSIRLAGKDTQYF.

This chain joins TRBV15 and TRBJ2-1; 8 bases align to TRBD2. Germline CDR1 LNHNV, CDR2 YYDKDF (reference sequence). Unmatched junction bases numbered 6, after V lost 5 bases and J lost 0 bases. CDR3 length: 16 amino acids. The CDR3, as DNA: TGTGCCACCAGCCTAGCGGGTTTAAGCTCCTACAATGAGCAGTTCTTC. Translated, it gives CATSLAGLSSYNEQFF.

This chain uses TRBV5-1 with TRBJ1-5; D possibly corresponds to TRBD1 (6 bases). V was clipped by 0 bases and J by 6 bases, with 13 bases between them. Germline V gives CDR1 SGHRS, CDR2 YFSETQ. The CDR3 consists of 15 residues. For the CDR3, the DNA is TGCGCCAGCAGCTTGGACGGAGGCAGGGGTCAGCCCCAGCATTTT. Translation gives CASSLDGGRGQPQHF.

The chain employs TRBV11-2 and TRBJ2-3, with TRBD2 matching 9 bases. The CDR3 contains 19 residues. The V gene end was trimmed by 1 base and the J gene end by 3 bases; junction bases not matched to a gene: 14. In germline, CDR1 is SGHAT, CDR2 FQNNGV. The DNA for the CDR3 is TGTGCCAGCAGCTTAGGGGGCCGCGCGGGAGGGCGGCGTACAGATACGCAGTATTTT. This codes for CASSLGGRAGGRRTDTQYF.

The DNA for the CDR3 is TGCAGCGTAGGACAGGGGAGCTCCTACGAGCAGTACTTC. Its protein product is CSVGQGSSYEQYF. This chain uses TRBV29-1 with TRBJ2-7; 9 bases fit TRBD1. CDR1 and CDR2 from the germline V gene are SQVTM and ANQGSEA. V shed 6 bases, J shed 0 bases, and the junction held 3 bases outside the gene matches. The CDR3 has 13 residues.

Details on this clone: Other nucleotide sequences from this sample produce the same CDR3. DNA of the CDR3: TGTGCCAGTAGTAGACAGAGTAACTATGGCTACACCTTC. Protein: CASSRQSNYGYTF. The V gene is TRBV19, the J gene TRBJ1-2, with a possible D match to TRBD1 (5 bases). Germline V gene sequence: CDR1 LNHDA, CDR2 SQIVND (reference sequence). V gave up 4 bases and J gave up 1 base, with 7 bases separating them. The CDR3 runs to 13 residues.

V usage is TRBV4-1 and J usage is TRBJ1-1; 8 positions match TRBD1. There are 18 residues in the CDR3. The germline V gene encodes CDR1 MGHRA and CDR2 YSYEKL. J was trimmed by 0 bases and V by 5 bases; bases with no gene match: 14. The CDR3 region has the DNA TGCGCCAGCAGCATACCCCCGGGACAGGTGTCCATGAACACTGAAGCTTTCTTT. As protein: CASSIPPGQVSMNTEAFF.

The chain couples TRBV11-2 to TRBJ2-7; 10 bases align to TRBD2. From germline, CDR1 is SGHAT and CDR2 FQNNGV. V dropped 2 bases and J dropped 3; count of bases not matched to a gene: 10. The CDR3 length is 17 residues. In nucleotides, the CDR3 is TGTGCCAGCAGCTTAATAAAAGGGACTAGCGCCGACTACGAGCAGTACTTC. It encodes CASSLIKGTSADYEQYF.

V is TRBV7-6 and J is TRBJ2-5; 7 bases are shared with TRBD2. V lost 2 bases, J lost 4 bases, and 1 base stayed unmatched. This CDR3 is 13 amino acids long. Germline CDR1 is SGHVS and CDR2 is FNYEAQ. CDR3 DNA sequence: TGTGCCAGCAGCTTATCGGGGGGAGAGACCCAGTACTTC. Translated: CASSLSGGETQYF.

The chain carries TRBV15 and TRBJ1-2; the D gene is possibly TRBD1 (5 bases). V lost 0 bases and J lost 4, with 6 bases in between. Germline-derived CDR1 and CDR2 are LNHNV and YYDKDF (reference sequence). The CDR3 has 13 amino acids. CDR3 nucleotides: TGTGCCACCAGCAGAGACAGGGCCTATGGCTACACCTTC. Translation: CATSRDRAYGYTF.

The CDR3 DNA reads as TGTGCCAGCAGCTTACTAGAGGACAGGGCAACTGGAAACACCATATATTTT. It translates to CASSLLEDRATGNTIYF. The J gene is TRBJ1-3, the V gene TRBV7-8; 8 bases line up with TRBD1. Germline V lookup: CDR1 SGHVS, CDR2 FQNEAQ. Trimming cost V 2 bases and J 2 bases; bases outside gene matches: 8. The CDR3 extends over 17 amino acids. Using reference TRBV7-8 and TRBJ1-3 for the parts outside the CDR3, the full variable domain is GAGVSQSPRYKVAKRGQDVALRCDPISGHVSLFWYQQALGQGPEFLTYFQNEAQLDKSGLPSDRFFAERPEGSVSTLKIQRTQQEDSAVYLCASSLLEDRATGNTIYFGEGSWLTVV.

The gene calls are TRBV18 and TRBJ2-1; tentative D call: TRBD2 (6 bases). In germline, CDR1 is KGHSH, CDR2 LQKENI. This CDR3 is 15 amino acids long. The germline V and J ends were trimmed by 3 bases and 9 bases, with 18 bases remaining between them. CDR3 residues: CASSPRGAAQGEQFF. Written as DNA, the CDR3 is TGTGCCAGCTCACCCCGCGGGGCGGCTCAGGGTGAGCAGTTCTTC. Drawing the rest from reference TRBV18 and TRBJ2-1, the complete variable domain is NAGVMQNPRHLVRRRGQEARLRCSPMKGHSHVYWYRQLPEEGLKFMVYLQKENIIDESGMPKERFSAEFPKEGPSILRIQQVVRGDSAAYFCASSPRGAAQGEQFFGPGTRLTVL.

This chain uses TRBV3-1 (or the pseudogene TRBV3-2) with TRBJ1-2; D is possibly TRBD1 (6 bases). Germline V lookup: CDR1 LGHDT, CDR2 YNNKEL (reference sequence). This CDR3 has 13 amino acids. The V end lost 4 bases, the J end lost 4 bases, and 10 bases lay between the germline ends. Here the CDR3 reads CASSLGGAYGYTF. CDR3 DNA sequence: TGTGCCAGCAGCCTCGGGGGGGCCTATGGCTACACCTTC.

The chain is built from TRBV7-8 and TRBJ1-1, with no clear D. This CDR3 region has 12 residues. Germline CDR1 SGHVS, CDR2 FQNEAQ. V was clipped by 3 bases and J by 8 bases, with 10 bases between them. The CDR3: CASSLYVAEAFF. DNA of the CDR3: TGTGCCAGCAGCTTGTATGTGGCAGAAGCTTTCTTT.

The chain is built from TRBV7-9 and TRBJ2-3; 14 nucleotides align to TRBD2. Germline CDR1 SEHNR, CDR2 FQNEAQ (reference sequence). The ends lost 4 bases at V and 2 bases at J; junction bases unmatched: 5. The length of the CDR3 is 17 residues. The CDR3 DNA reads TGTGCCAGCAGCTACGGACTAGCGGGGGGACACACAGATACGCAGTATTTT. It specifies CASSYGLAGGHTDTQYF.